This T cell receptor (beta chain) emerged from a study of blood T cell repertoires in COVID-19. Whole-study context: Collection of acute and convalescent COVID-19 samples took place in the United States, Italy and Spain. T cells, B-cell-depleted T cells, or PBMCs supplied cDNA or gDNA.

The CDR3 runs 15 residues. The ends were cut back, 1 base at V and 8 bases at J, with 16 bases in the middle. CDR1 ENHRY and CDR2 SYGVKD come from the germline V gene. As handled by the study authors: Cell counts per sample came from amplifying reference gene primers. TCRdb's table, derived via immunoSEQ multiplex PCR, lists solely in-frame clones and lacks some. Clone size and V and J calls were adopted from that table, with D and trimming inferred from the DNA. The sample carries under 250,000 clones, under 90% recorded once. J is TRBJ2-3 and V is TRBV10-3; perhaps TRBD1 as D (5 bases). The sequence derives from a woman aged 60-75 years who had recovered from COVID-19. Sequencing was performed on peripheral blood. CDR3 loop: CAISEFTGTPATQYF. CDR3 DNA sequence: TGTGCCATCAGTGAGTTCACAGGTACCCCGGCTACGCAGTATTTT.